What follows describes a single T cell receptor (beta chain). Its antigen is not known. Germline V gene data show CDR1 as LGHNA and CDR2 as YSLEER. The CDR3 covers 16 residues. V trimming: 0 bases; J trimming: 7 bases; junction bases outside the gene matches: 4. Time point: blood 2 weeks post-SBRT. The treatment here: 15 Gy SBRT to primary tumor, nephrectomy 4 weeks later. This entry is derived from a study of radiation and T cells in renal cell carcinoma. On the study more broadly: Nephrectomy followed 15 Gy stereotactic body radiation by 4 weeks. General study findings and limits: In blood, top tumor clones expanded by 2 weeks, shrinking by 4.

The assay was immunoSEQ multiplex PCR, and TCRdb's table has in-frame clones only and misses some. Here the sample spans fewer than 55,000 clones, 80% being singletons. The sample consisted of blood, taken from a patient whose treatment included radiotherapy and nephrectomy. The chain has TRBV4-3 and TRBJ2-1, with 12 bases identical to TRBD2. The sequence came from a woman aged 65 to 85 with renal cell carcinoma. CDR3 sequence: CASSQDRGLAGNEQFF. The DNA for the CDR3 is TGCGCCAGCAGCCAAGATCGTGGACTAGCGGGGAATGAGCAGTTCTTC.